This entry lists 31 T cell receptor beta chains sequenced from one sample in a study of OX40 agonist ivuxolimab in advanced cancers. The protocol was immunoSEQ multiplex PCR, while the TCRdb copy is restricted to in-frame clones and leaves out a portion. This table holds 40,000 to 55,000 clones, about 90% found once. The specimen was CD4+ or CD8+ T cells sorted from blood, collected in a trial of the OX40 agonist ivuxolimab. All receptors come from an adult with an advanced solid tumor such as melanoma, head and neck, liver or kidney cancer.

This chain uses TRBV10-3 with TRBJ2-7; either TRBD1 or TRBD2 may supply D (5 bases each). V lost 0 bases and J lost 5, with 14 bases in between. Germline values: CDR1 ENHRY, CDR2 SYGVKD. There are 15 residues in the CDR3. CDR3 amino acids: CAISESFSAGHEQYF. For the CDR3, the DNA is TGTGCCATCAGTGAGTCGTTTAGCGCAGGGCACGAGCAGTACTTC.

The chain links TRBV5-8 to TRBJ2-1; D unclear. The V gene lost 0 bases and the J gene lost 6 bases, with 19 bases spanning the gap. Germline CDR1 is SGHTS and CDR2 is YDEGEE. This CDR3 has 17 amino acids. In DNA, the CDR3 is TGTGCCAGCAGCTTGGCTACTTTTGTCGGACCCTCCAATGAGCAGTTCTTC. It codes for CASSLATFVGPSNEQFF.

V and J are TRBV5-1 and TRBJ2-1, with D possibly being TRBD2 (5 bases). CDR1 SGHRS and CDR2 YFSETQ come from the germline V gene. Deletions cut 0 bases from V and 8 bases from J, with 6 bases between. The CDR3 length is 12 residues. The CDR3 spells CASSLAGDEQFF. CDR3 DNA sequence: TGCGCCAGCAGCTTGGCCGGGGATGAGCAGTTCTTC.

V is TRBV5-1 and J is TRBJ2-1, with TRBD2 identical over 12 bases. The CDR3 is 16 residues long. Germline V gives CDR1 SGHRS, CDR2 YFSETQ. Unmatched junction bases numbered 8, after V lost 0 bases and J lost 10 bases. DNA for the CDR3: TGCGCCAGCAGCTTGGGTACTAGCGGGAGGATCCAGGAGCAGTTCTTC. This sequence encodes CASSLGTSGRIQEQFF.

The chain has TRBV2 and TRBJ2-1; no clear D gene. V was trimmed by 2 bases and J by 4 bases, leaving 9 bases between them. There are 14 residues in the CDR3. Germline lookup yields CDR1 SNHLY and CDR2 FYNNEI. Here the CDR3 reads CASSEMEGYNEQFF. CDR3 nucleotides: TGTGCCAGCAGTGAAATGGAAGGGTACAATGAGCAGTTCTTC. Full variable domain (missing parts from reference TRBV2 and TRBJ2-1): EPEVTQTPSHQVTQMGQEVILRCVPISNHLYFYWYRQILGQKVEFLVSFYNNEISEKSEIFDDQFSVERPDGSNFTLKIRSTKLEDSAMYFCASSEMEGYNEQFFGPGTRLTVL.

CDR3 sequence reads: CASSYRQAGELFF. The CDR3 DNA sequence: TGTGCCAGCAGTTATCGACAGGCCGGGGAGCTGTTTTTT. This rearrangement joins TRBV6-5 to TRBJ2-2; tentative D call: TRBD1 (6 bases). V lost 3 bases, J lost 6 bases, and 8 bases lay in between. From germline, CDR1 is MNHEY and CDR2 SVGAGI. The CDR3 runs to 13 residues.

The V and J genes are TRBV4-3 and TRBJ2-1, with TRBD1 identical over 7 bases. The CDR3 totals 16 residues. J gave up 0 bases and V 4 bases, and 6 bases lay outside the gene matches. Germline CDR1 LGHNA, CDR2 YSLEER. The CDR3 coding sequence is TGCGCCAGCAGCCTTTCGACAGGGAGCTCCTACAATGAGCAGTTCTTC. Its translation is CASSLSTGSSYNEQFF.

The chain recombines TRBV4-3 with TRBJ2-1; D remains unclear. V shed 4 bases and J shed 0 bases, with 13 bases lying between them. The CDR3 has 16 amino acids. Looked up from germline, CDR1 is LGHNA and CDR2 is YSLEER. The CDR3 DNA is TGCGCCAGCAGCCGCAAAGACCAGAGCTCCTACAATGAGCAGTTCTTC. Protein product: CASSRKDQSSYNEQFF.

The gene calls are TRBV5-6 and TRBJ2-1, with TRBD2 as a possible D gene (5 bases). The CDR3 spans 15 residues. Germline V CDR1 and CDR2: SGHDT, YYEEEE. The V end was cut by 0 bases, the J end by 0 bases, with 7 bases between. The CDR3 bases are TGTGCCAGCAGCTTGGGACTAAACTCCTACAATGAGCAGTTCTTC. Translating it yields CASSLGLNSYNEQFF. Combining the CDR3 with reference TRBV5-6 and TRBJ2-1 gives the whole variable domain DAGVTQSPTHLIKTRGQQVTLRCSPKSGHDTVSWYQQALGQGPQFIFQYYEEEERQRGNFPDRFSGHQFPNYSSELNVNALLLGDSALYLCASSLGLNSYNEQFFGPGTRLTVL.

The rearrangement links TRBV27 to TRBJ2-1, with 7 bases that match TRBD2. V lost 7 bases, J lost 8 bases, and 14 bases stayed unmatched. The CDR3 consists of 15 residues. Germline CDR1 is MNHEY and CDR2 is SMNVEV (reference sequence). The CDR3 region is CASKAGTTNFDEQFF. CDR3 nucleotides: TGTGCCAGCAAGGCCGGGACTACAAACTTCGATGAGCAGTTCTTC.

V usage is TRBV6-4 and J usage is TRBJ2-3, with TRBD1 matching over 12 bases. This CDR3 has 15 amino acids. The junction had 2 bases not matched to a gene; V was cut back by 3 bases and J by 4 bases. Germline CDR1 and CDR2: MRHNA and SNTAGT. The CDR3 spells CASSEGTGGADTQYF. As DNA, the CDR3 is TGTGCCAGCAGTGAGGGGACAGGGGGCGCAGATACGCAGTATTTT.

J is TRBJ1-5 and V is TRBV19; D perhaps matches TRBD1 (6 bases). The V gene lost 3 bases and the J gene lost 5 bases, with 11 bases spanning the gap. The length of the CDR3 is 14 residues. Germline assignment: CDR1 LNHDA and CDR2 SQIVND (reference sequence). The CDR3: CASSIGSGDQPQHF. The CDR3 DNA reads TGTGCCAGTAGTATTGGGTCAGGGGATCAGCCCCAGCATTTT.

The chain has TRBV5-4 and TRBJ2-1; the D call may be TRBD1 or TRBD2 (5 bases each). The CDR3 is made up of 16 amino acids. Looked up from germline, CDR1 is SGHNT and CDR2 is YYREEE (reference sequence). The germline V and J ends were trimmed by 1 base and 1 base, with 12 bases remaining between them. CDR3 in amino acids: CASSLLDGASYNEQFF. As DNA, the CDR3 is TGTGCCAGCAGCTTGTTGGACGGGGCGTCCTACAATGAGCAGTTCTTC.

This clone was detected only once. DNA of the CDR3: TGCGCCAGCATCCCGGGAGCACGATTACAAGCTACGCAGTATTTT. This sequence encodes CASIPGARLQATQYF. V is TRBV5-1 and J is TRBJ2-3, with TRBD2 as a possible D gene (6 bases). Trimming shortened V by 6 bases and J by 8 bases, and 22 bases separated the two germline ends. CDR1 is SGHRS and CDR2 is YFSETQ in the germline V gene. This CDR3 comprises 15 residues.

The chain is built from TRBV28 and TRBJ2-1; D may correspond to TRBD1 or TRBD2 (5 bases each). The CDR3 runs to 17 residues. CDR1 and CDR2 (germline): MDHEN, SYDVKM. Trimming took 4 bases from V and 8 from J, leaving 24 bases between them. The CDR3 DNA sequence: TGTGCCAGCAGTTCCTTAAATTCCGGGACCGTTATTCATGAGCAGTTCTTC. Protein: CASSSLNSGTVIHEQFF.

The chain combines TRBV30 with TRBJ1-5; D is perhaps TRBD1 (5 bases). The V end was cut by 1 base, the J end by 6 bases, with 10 bases between. The germline V gene has CDR1 GTSNPN and CDR2 SVGIG (reference sequence). The length of the CDR3 is 13 residues. The CDR3 spells CAWSEGLGQPQHF. The CDR3 DNA sequence: TGTGCCTGGAGTGAGGGGCTAGGTCAGCCCCAGCATTTT.

The chain has TRBV10-1 and TRBJ1-3; no clear D. V lost 4 bases and J lost 0, with 4 bases in between. Germline CDR1 and CDR2: WNHNN and SYGVQD (reference sequence). This CDR3 has 13 amino acids. CDR3 in amino acids: CASSASSGNTIYF. In DNA form, the CDR3 reads TGCGCCAGCAGTGCAAGCTCTGGAAACACCATATATTTT.

The chain links TRBV9 to TRBJ2-2; 16 bases map to TRBD2. The CDR3 runs 16 residues. From germline, CDR1 is SGDLS and CDR2 YYNGEE. V dropped 4 bases and J dropped 6; count of bases not matched to a gene: 3. The CDR3 sequence is CASSIGTSGRAGELFF. In DNA, the CDR3 is TGTGCCAGCAGCATCGGGACTAGCGGGAGGGCCGGGGAGCTGTTTTTT.

V usage is TRBV14 and J usage is TRBJ2-1; TRBD2 agrees at 11 bases. Germline V gene sequence: CDR1 SGHDN, CDR2 FVKESK. Trimming removed 2 bases from V and 4 bases from J; junction bases left unmatched: 4. The CDR3 sequence is 16 residues long. CDR3 loop: CASSQYSGGAYNEQFF. CDR3 nucleotides: TGTGCCAGCAGCCAATATAGCGGGGGGGCATACAATGAGCAGTTCTTC.

The V call is TRBV7-8, the J call TRBJ1-1; D is ambiguous. Germline V CDR1 and CDR2: SGHVS, FQNEAQ. V was shortened by 5 bases and J by 2 bases, with 24 bases between the two germline ends. The CDR3 is made up of 18 amino acids. The CDR3 DNA follows: TGTGCCAGCAGCCCGGGTAGGCGTCGTAGACTCTTAAACACTGAAGCTTTCTTT. Its protein product is CASSPGRRRRLLNTEAFF.

The rearrangement joins TRBV6-1 to TRBJ1-5, with D tentatively TRBD1 (5 bases). The CDR3 contains 15 residues. Looked up from germline, CDR1 is MNHNS and CDR2 is SASEGT. Trimming left V 4 bases short and J 2 bases short, with 12 bases between. The CDR3 reads CASSARLTGNQPQHF. Here the CDR3 DNA reads TGTGCCAGCAGTGCAAGATTGACAGGCAATCAGCCCCAGCATTTT.

The rearrangement links TRBV28 to TRBJ2-5; maybe TRBD2 (5 bases). The CDR3 covers 16 residues. Per germline, CDR1 MDHEN and CDR2 SYDVKM. The V end was cut by 3 bases, the J end by 5 bases, with 19 bases between. Here the CDR3 reads CASSFRTTRWRETQYF. The CDR3 region has the DNA TGTGCCAGCAGTTTCCGAACTACTCGGTGGAGGGAGACCCAGTACTTC.

V gene TRBV25-1 combines with J gene TRBJ1-4; D is undetermined. Germline assignment: CDR1 MGHDK and CDR2 SYGVNS. Trimming removed 0 bases from V and 8 bases from J, with 10 bases in between. The CDR3 loop spans 14 amino acids. The CDR3 DNA is TGTGCCAGCAGTGAATATACAGCCTACGAAAAACTGTTTTTT. As protein: CASSEYTAYEKLFF.

This chain uses TRBV11-2 with TRBJ2-5; D is undetermined. The germline V and J ends were trimmed by 1 base and 1 base, with 10 bases remaining between them. The CDR3 covers 15 residues. Per the germline V gene, CDR1 is SGHAT and CDR2 is FQNNGV. The CDR3 DNA sequence: TGTGCCAGCAGCTTAGTCTCAGCCTTCCAAGAGACCCAGTACTTC. This sequence encodes CASSLVSAFQETQYF.

CDR3 region: CASSPLAGGGWADTQYF. The CDR3 bases are TGTGCCAGCAGCCCCCTAGCGGGAGGGGGTTGGGCAGATACGCAGTATTTT. The V gene is TRBV11-2, the J gene TRBJ2-3; 12 bases line up with TRBD2. The CDR3 has 17 residues. CDR1 and CDR2 from the germline V gene are SGHAT and FQNNGV. V was clipped by 5 bases and J by 4 bases; unmatched bases: 10.

The chain carries TRBV6-6 and TRBJ2-7; D is possibly TRBD1 (6 bases). The V and J ends lost 8 bases and 4 bases respectively, with 15 bases between them. The V gene's germline CDR1 is MNHNY and CDR2 SVGAGI (reference sequence). The CDR3 covers 13 residues. CDR3 nucleotides: TGTGCCAGCGCCCCCCAGGGGTGGTACGAGCAGTACTTC. As protein: CASAPQGWYEQYF.

This chain connects TRBV30 to TRBJ1-1, with D possibly matching TRBD1 (6 bases). Per the germline V gene, CDR1 is GTSNPN and CDR2 is SVGIG (reference sequence). The CDR3 loop spans 12 amino acids. Trimming cost V 0 bases and J 6 bases, with 8 bases left between them. Here the CDR3 reads CAWSVTGSEAFF. The CDR3 nucleotides are TGTGCCTGGAGTGTAACAGGGTCTGAAGCTTTCTTT.

The chain employs TRBV2 and TRBJ1-4; the D gene is possibly TRBD1 (6 bases). This CDR3 is 17 amino acids long. In germline, CDR1 is SNHLY, CDR2 FYNNEI. Trimming shortened V by 3 bases and J by 0 bases, and 14 bases separated the two germline ends. Written as DNA, the CDR3 is TGTGCCAGCAGTGACCCCAGGACAGATGCAACTAATGAAAAACTGTTTTTT. This gives the protein CASSDPRTDATNEKLFF.

The rearrangement joins TRBV4-1 to TRBJ1-2; perhaps TRBD1 as D (5 bases). V gave up 0 bases and J gave up 3 bases, with 14 bases separating them. Germline-derived CDR1 and CDR2 are MGHRA and YSYEKL. This CDR3 region has 16 residues. The CDR3 loop reads CASSQDSWGSYYGYTF. CDR3 bases: TGCGCCAGCAGCCAAGATTCATGGGGGAGCTACTATGGCTACACCTTC.

This chain links TRBV9 with TRBJ2-3; 9 nucleotides match TRBD2. Germline V gene lookup returns CDR1 SGDLS and CDR2 YYNGEE. V shed 3 bases, J shed 4 bases, and the junction held 12 bases outside the gene matches. This CDR3 has 17 residues. The CDR3 sequence is CASSAGLASSIADTQYF. CDR3 coding DNA: TGTGCCAGCAGCGCCGGACTAGCGTCATCTATAGCAGATACGCAGTATTTT.

This chain connects TRBV4-2 to TRBJ2-2; D uncertain. The V gene's germline CDR1 is LGHNA and CDR2 YNFKEQ. The CDR3 has 12 amino acids. V was pared by 4 bases and J by 10 bases, with 10 bases between. CDR3 residues: CASSRVREELFF. The CDR3 DNA is TGTGCCAGCAGCCGGGTTAGGGAGGAGCTGTTTTTT.